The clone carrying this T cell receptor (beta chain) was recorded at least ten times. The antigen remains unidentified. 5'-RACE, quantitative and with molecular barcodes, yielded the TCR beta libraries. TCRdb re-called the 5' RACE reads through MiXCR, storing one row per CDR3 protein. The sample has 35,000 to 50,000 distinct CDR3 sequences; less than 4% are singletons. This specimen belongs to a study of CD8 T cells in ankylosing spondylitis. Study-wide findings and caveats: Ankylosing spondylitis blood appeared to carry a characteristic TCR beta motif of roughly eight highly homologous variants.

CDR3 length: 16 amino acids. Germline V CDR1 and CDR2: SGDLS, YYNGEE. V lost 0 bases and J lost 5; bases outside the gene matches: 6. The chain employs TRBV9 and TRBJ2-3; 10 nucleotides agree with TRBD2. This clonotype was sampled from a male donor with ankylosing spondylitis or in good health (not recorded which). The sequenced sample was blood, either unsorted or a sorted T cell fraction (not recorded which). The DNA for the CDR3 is TGTGCCAGCAGCGTAGAGAGCGGGGGGGCTATAGATACGCAGTATTTT. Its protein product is CASSVESGGAIDTQYF.